A single sample is the source of the 3 T cell receptor beta chains below, sequenced in a study of post-analysis software for immune sequencing data. Study findings and constraints: TRBV5-6, TRBV5-1 and TRBV20-1 belonged to a set of roughly 5 TRBV segments that were more frequent in patients than controls.

These receptors have no identified antigens. Unique-molecular-identifier-tagged TCR beta cDNA libraries were used. TCRdb re-called the PCR reads through MiXCR, storing one row per CDR3 protein. Of about 820,000 distinct CDR3 sequences in the sample, roughly 58% were seen once. Input material: blood. The receptor source for this set is a girl under 18 with multiple sclerosis.

This clonotype occurred a few times. This chain joins TRBV5-1 and TRBJ1-2, with no clear D. The CDR3 is 15 residues long. Trimming took 0 bases from V and 1 from J, leaving 10 bases between them. Germline CDR1 SGHRS, CDR2 YFSETQ. In nucleotides, the CDR3 is TGCGCCAGCAGCTTGGGTCTGTCCAATAACTATGGCTACACCTTC. Its translation: CASSLGLSNNYGYTF.

V gene TRBV5-1 combines with J gene TRBJ2-3; tentatively, D is TRBD1 (6 bases). The CDR3 sequence is 16 residues long. Germline V gives CDR1 SGHRS, CDR2 YFSETQ. Trimming took 0 bases from V and 4 from J, leaving 15 bases between them. Here the CDR3 reads CASSLDPQGRADTQYF. CDR3 in DNA: TGCGCCAGCAGCTTGGACCCACAGGGCCGGGCAGATACGCAGTATTTT.

The chain couples TRBV20-1 to TRBJ2-5, with 14 bases fitting TRBD2. V dropped 4 bases and J dropped 4; count of bases not matched to a gene: 8. CDR3 size: 16 residues. The germline V gene encodes CDR1 DFQATT and CDR2 SNEGSKA (reference sequence). The CDR3 DNA reads TGCAGTGCTATTGGGACTAGCGGGAGAACGGGAGAGACCCAGTACTTC. Encoded protein: CSAIGTSGRTGETQYF.